The subject of this entry is one TCR beta chain. The ends were cut back, 3 bases at V and 1 base at J, with 9 bases in the middle. The CDR3 is 14 residues long. CDR1 and CDR2 from the germline V gene are LNHDA and SQIVND (reference sequence). Assay: immunoSEQ multiplex PCR; the TCRdb copy retains only in-frame clones and omits some. The data hold roughly 50,000 clones, with 60% to 80% observed a single time. This specimen comes from a study of T cells in tumors after PD-1 blockade. On the study more broadly: Either cemiplimab 350 mg every 2 weeks or pembrolizumab 200 mg every 3 weeks was given. Peripheral blood samples averaged 36,536 unique clonotypes and 95,000 to 120,000 templates. During anti-PD-1 treatment, some patients continued daily vismodegib 150 mg.

The J gene is TRBJ1-1, the V gene TRBV19; D not certain. This specimen consisted of PBMCs, obtained before anti-PD-1 treatment. The origin of this receptor is a human donor with basal cell carcinoma. CDR3 protein: CASSIWTKNTEAFF. The CDR3 region has the DNA TGTGCCAGTAGTATTTGGACCAAGAACACTGAAGCTTTCTTT.